What follows is one TCR beta chain and its context. This specimen belongs to a study of CXCR3-negative and CXCR3-positive naive CD8 T cells. The libraries of TRB cDNA were prepared using 5' RACE with UMI labels. TCRdb reprocessed the 5' RACE reads and reports one entry per CDR3 protein, with no DNA. Its table records about 62,000 distinct CDR3 sequences. This clonotype was sampled from a human donor in good health. Some clones in this sample may be carry-over from other donors' samples. Input material: naive CXCR3- CD8+ T cells from blood. Subset defined: CD45RO-CCR7+CD27+CD95- naive CD8+ T cells lacking CXCR3 (TNR3-).

The CDR3: CASQLISTGELFF. The chain has TRBV11-2 and TRBJ2-2. CDR1 and CDR2 (germline): SGHAT, FQNNGV. CDR3 length: 13 amino acids.